This T cell receptor (beta chain) was profiled in a study of cytomegalovirus exposure and HLA in healthy donors. Study information: A later analysis reported the 120 or so validation repertoires used the same platform as the approximately 650 first-cohort repertoires. Study-level points and caveats: TCR clusters originating in the first cohort tended to co-occur in the 120 validation repertoires, according to a later analysis. Published work reported that the classifier diagnosed cytomegalovirus status with high specificity and sensitivity.

The donors were in the approximately 120-subject validation cohort, distinct from the roughly 700-subject first cohort. With respect to this clone: Its target is not known.

The data were produced by immunoSEQ multiplex PCR, yet TCRdb's version contains in-frame clones alone and is incomplete. The table records 150,000 to 200,000 clones, about 96% of them present only once. The CDR3 spans 16 residues. V gave up 0 bases and J gave up 8 bases, with 19 bases separating them. Per the germline V gene, CDR1 is LGHNA and CDR2 is YNFKEQ. The TCR comes from a woman between 18 and 29 years old in good health and CMV-seronegative. Sequenced sample: PBMCs. The rearrangement joins TRBV4-2 to TRBJ1-2, with TRBD1 as a possible D gene (6 bases). The CDR3 DNA reads as TGTGCCAGCAGCCAAGAGACACGAAATACAGGGTTGGGCTACACCTTC. Amino acid sequence: CASSQETRNTGLGYTF.